The present TCR beta chain was sequenced within a study of technical replicates of blood from a few donors. Some clones are missing from TCRdb's copy, which holds only in-frame ones; the method was immunoSEQ multiplex PCR. The sample holds more than 90,000 clones; 90% to 96% are singletons and the top ten take 0.36%. From germline, CDR1 is SGHTA and CDR2 FQGNSA. CDR3 length equals 15 residues. V lost 5 bases, J lost 0 bases, and 6 bases stayed unmatched. This clone has more than one count but fewer than ten. The source is a human donor in good health. Sequencing used T cells isolated from PBMCs. V and J are TRBV7-2 and TRBJ1-1, with TRBD1 identical over 7 bases. CDR3 nucleotide sequence: TGTGCCAGCAGCGACAGGGAGATGATGAACACTGAAGCTTTCTTT. As protein: CASSDREMMNTEAFF.